This record concerns one T cell receptor beta chain sequence. Its antigen is currently unknown. There are 17 residues in the CDR3. V gave up 2 bases and J gave up 4 bases, with 18 bases separating them. Germline loops: CDR1 LNHDA, CDR2 SQIVND (reference sequence). This sample is drawn from a study of cytomegalovirus exposure and HLA in healthy donors. Study details: Early released data had about 85 million unique TCRs, all coming from HLA-typed donors. Most genotyped donors, 65% to 90% of 350 to 500, had Caucasian-associated genetic ancestry.

Notes on the study in general: Researchers reported from a later analysis that most CMV-associated TCR beta chains appeared HLA-restricted. Some V segments, TRBV6-2 and TRBV6-3 among them, were indistinguishable and were therefore excluded.

The PCR made use of 60 Vbeta and 13 Jbeta primers. Sequenced by immunoSEQ multiplex PCR; TCRdb stores in-frame clones only, minus some. The repertoire includes 85,000 to 100,000 clones, around 64% of them detected once, and 3% to 3.5% sits in the top ten. The sequence came from a man aged 55-75 years in good health and CMV-seronegative. What was sequenced was PBMCs. The chain couples TRBV19 to TRBJ1-5; D is unresolved. The CDR3 DNA reads as TGTGCCAGTAGTATAAGTAGGACCCCGACGGGGAATCAGCCCCAGCATTTT. Residues: CASSISRTPTGNQPQHF.